These 10 T cell receptor beta chains originate from one sample sequenced in a study of blood T cells in healthy people across ages. Primed by a sample-barcoded 5' primer and a J-beta primer mix, a second PCR proceeded for about 7 to 11 cycles. TCRdb itself ran the 5' RACE reads through MiXCR, one entry per CDR3 protein. Among roughly 1,700,000 distinct CDR3 sequences listed, 28% were seen once. Material: blood. These receptors were taken from a woman between 25 and 40 years old in good health.

The rearrangement links TRBV2 to TRBJ2-7; 11 positions agree with TRBD2. There are 15 residues in the CDR3. Trimming at V came to 5 bases and at J to 7 bases, leaving 10 bases not matched to a gene. Germline CDR1 SNHLY, CDR2 FYNNEI. The CDR3 here is CASSSLAGGYNEQYF. The CDR3 coding sequence is TGTGCCAGCAGTTCTCTAGCGGGGGGTTACAATGAGCAGTACTTC.

This chain links TRBV6-1 with TRBJ2-1, with 9 bases aligning to TRBD2. Trimming took 2 bases from V and 8 from J; bases not matched to a gene: 7. Germline CDR1 reads MNHNS; CDR2 reads SASEGT. The CDR3 extends over 15 amino acids. CDR3 sequence reads: CASSERGTSFYEQFF. In nucleotides, the CDR3 is TGTGCCAGCAGTGAACGGGGGACTAGCTTTTATGAGCAGTTCTTC.

The chain carries TRBV6-2 or TRBV6-3 and TRBJ2-1; 12 positions match TRBD2. V lost 6 bases, J lost 9 bases, and 3 bases stayed unmatched. Germline CDR1 and CDR2: MNHEY and SVGEGT. This CDR3 is built from 13 residues. CDR3 coding DNA: TGTGCCAGCAGCGGACTAGCGGGAATTGAGCAGTTCTTC. This codes for CASSGLAGIEQFF.

This clonotype came up a few times. The rearrangement links TRBV5-5 to TRBJ2-1; 9 positions agree with TRBD1. V lost 4 bases and J lost 8; bases outside the gene matches: 10. The CDR3 extends over 15 amino acids. Germline V CDR1 and CDR2: SGHKS, YYEKEE (reference sequence). This chain's CDR3 is CASSPGTGTSDEQFF. CDR3 bases: TGTGCCAGCAGCCCGGGGACAGGGACTTCGGATGAGCAGTTCTTC.

This sequence joins TRBV20-1 and TRBJ1-2, with no clear D. Between the trimmed V and J ends, which lost 5 bases and 2 bases, there was a span of 9 bases. There are 12 residues in the CDR3. Germline V gives CDR1 DFQATT, CDR2 SNEGSKA (reference sequence). CDR3 nucleotide sequence: TGCAGTGCTCCCCTAGGGAACTATGGCTACACCTTC. Translation gives CSAPLGNYGYTF.

This clonotype has more than one count but fewer than ten. V usage is TRBV9 and J usage is TRBJ1-5; possible D gene TRBD1, 5 bases. The CDR3 covers 15 residues. Germline CDR1 SGDLS, CDR2 YYNGEE. Trimming left V 0 bases short and J 7 bases short, with 14 bases between. DNA for the CDR3: TGTGCCAGCAGCGTAGGCAGGGTGGGTGGGCAGCCCCAGCATTTT. This sequence encodes CASSVGRVGGQPQHF. The whole variable domain, filled in from reference TRBV9 and TRBJ1-5, reads DSGVTQTPKHLITATGQRVTLRCSPRSGDLSVYWYQQSLDQGLQFLIQYYNGEERAKGNILERFSAQQFPDLHSELNLSSLELGDSALYFCASSVGRVGGQPQHFGDGTRLSIL.

A remark on this clonotype: A much larger clone lies one base from this, so it may be a read error. The CDR3 protein is CSAGTAYGNQPQHF. CDR3 bases: TGCAGTGCTGGGACAGCCTATGGCAATCAGCCCCAGCATTTT. The chain couples TRBV20-1 to TRBJ1-5; TRBD1 matches 7 bases. The CDR3 extends over 14 amino acids. Germline CDR1 is DFQATT and CDR2 is SNEGSKA (reference sequence). The ends lost 5 bases at V and 2 bases at J; junction bases unmatched: 6.

This clonotype occurred many times. The genes are TRBV6-5 and TRBJ2-1; possibly TRBD1 for D (6 bases). V lost 4 bases and J 0 bases, leaving 7 bases between the germline ends. Germline V CDR1 and CDR2: MNHEY, SVGAGI. The CDR3 runs to 14 residues. The CDR3 sequence: CASSSTGSYNEQFF. For the CDR3, the DNA is TGTGCCAGCAGTTCGACAGGCTCCTACAATGAGCAGTTCTTC.

This clonotype was seen once. The chain links TRBV7-2 to TRBJ1-2; D is perhaps TRBD1 (6 bases). Germline CDR1 SGHTA, CDR2 FQGNSA. V lost 7 bases and J lost 8, with 17 bases in between. The length of the CDR3 is 13 residues. CDR3 in amino acids: CASKMRGGEGYTF. The DNA of the CDR3 is TGTGCCAGCAAGATGAGGGGGGGAGAAGGCTACACCTTC.

The chain has TRBV30 and TRBJ2-6, with D unresolved. Germline-derived CDR1 and CDR2 are GTSNPN and SVGIG (reference sequence). The CDR3 is 14 residues long. The V end was cut by 0 bases, the J end by 4 bases, with 7 bases between. The CDR3 nucleotides are TGTGCCTGGAGTGTAAAGGGAGGGGCCAACGTCCTGACTTTC. It yields the protein CAWSVKGGANVLTF.